This T cell receptor beta chain is drawn from a study of siplizumab effects on memory and regulatory T cells (dated by TCRdb to between 2018 and 2021). With respect to the entire study: The study examined how the anti-CD2 antibody siplizumab affects alloreactive T-cell subsets in allogeneic mixed lymphocyte reactions built from human PBMCs. Summary of the overall study and its limitations: Whether proliferating Tregs from siplizumab cultures were suppressive was not functionally confirmed. In reactions with siplizumab, an average of approximately 69% of mappable alloreactive CD4+ clones were Treg-derived, compared with 25% to 30% in control reactions. Roughly 75-95% of proliferating CD4+ or CD8+ clones could not be assigned a naive or memory phenotype. Unstimulated naive T cells appeared to be more diverse than memory T cells, and naive cells seemed to make a substantial contribution to the alloresponse. Siplizumab significantly lowered the cumulative frequency of alloreactive sequences that could be traced to unstimulated CD4+ memory T cells. Because sequences at frequencies below about 10^-5 were poorly captured, only a minor fraction of alloreactive clones could be mapped back to unstimulated subsets.

Inclusive of the bounding cysteine and phenylalanine, the CDR3 is 15 residues long. Here the CDR3 DNA is all that survives: 45 bases in frame from base 1. According to the germline V gene, CDR1 reads MGHRA and CDR2 reads YSYEKL. Trimmed from V: 3 bases; trimmed from J: 3 bases; junction bases lacking a gene match: 5. Receptor libraries were prepared by the immunoSEQ multiplex PCR assay. Around 9.9 x 10^4 TCR templates per sample were assayed by the deep sequencing platform. Genomic DNA extracted from sorted T cells was the material used for TCRbeta CDR3 sequencing. The authors processed their data as follows. Clonal analysis of TCRbeta CDR3 data was done in the R programming language. Alloreactive CD4+ and CD8+ clones were identified by comparing unstimulated samples to CFSE-low samples taken after the reaction. Regulatory or non-regulatory origin of alloreactive CD4+ clones was assigned by matching sequences to the sorted unstimulated Treg and non-Treg repertoires. In its TCRdb copy, this immuneACCESS table keeps in-frame sequences only and misses some clones. Where compared with another copy, unresolved V genes explain less than half of these, and the others have no known cause. The V and J calls and the clone size are those of that table, but D and trimming were determined from the DNA. The sample table contains tens of thousands of clones; only one count was recorded for roughly 94% of them. In total, the top ten clones hold under 20% of the sample.

About this clone itself: Its antigen is not yet known. No quality values exist for individual bases; no much larger clone is one base distant.

Sorted unstimulated T cells and proliferating T cells recovered from mixed lymphocyte reactions were subjected to TCRbeta CDR3 sequencing. Fresh whole blood from some eleven HLA-typed healthy donors was used to isolate PBMCs. Sample: CD8+ T cells sorted from blood. This sequence uses TRBV4-1 and TRBJ2-7; 10 middle bases align to TRBD2. The receptor comes from a human donor in good health. The CDR3 corresponds to CASSHASGSGYEQYF. The bases read TGCGCCAGCAGCCACGCTAGCGGGAGTGGCTACGAGCAGTACTTC.